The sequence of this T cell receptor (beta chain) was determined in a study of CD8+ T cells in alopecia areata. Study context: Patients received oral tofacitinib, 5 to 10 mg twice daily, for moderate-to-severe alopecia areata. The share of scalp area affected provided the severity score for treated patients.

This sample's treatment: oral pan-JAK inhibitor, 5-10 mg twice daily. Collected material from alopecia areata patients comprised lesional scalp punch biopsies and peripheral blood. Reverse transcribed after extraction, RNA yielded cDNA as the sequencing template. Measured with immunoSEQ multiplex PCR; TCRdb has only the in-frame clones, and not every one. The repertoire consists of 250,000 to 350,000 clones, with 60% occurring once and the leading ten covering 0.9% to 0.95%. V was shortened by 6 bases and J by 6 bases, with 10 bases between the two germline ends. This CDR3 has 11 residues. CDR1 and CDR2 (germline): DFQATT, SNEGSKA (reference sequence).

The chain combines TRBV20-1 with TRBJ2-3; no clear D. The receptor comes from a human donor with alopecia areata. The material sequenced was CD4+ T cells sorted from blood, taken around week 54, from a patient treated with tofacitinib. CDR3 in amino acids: CSASNGDTQYF. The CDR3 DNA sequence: TGCAGTGCCAGTAACGGTGATACGCAGTATTTT.